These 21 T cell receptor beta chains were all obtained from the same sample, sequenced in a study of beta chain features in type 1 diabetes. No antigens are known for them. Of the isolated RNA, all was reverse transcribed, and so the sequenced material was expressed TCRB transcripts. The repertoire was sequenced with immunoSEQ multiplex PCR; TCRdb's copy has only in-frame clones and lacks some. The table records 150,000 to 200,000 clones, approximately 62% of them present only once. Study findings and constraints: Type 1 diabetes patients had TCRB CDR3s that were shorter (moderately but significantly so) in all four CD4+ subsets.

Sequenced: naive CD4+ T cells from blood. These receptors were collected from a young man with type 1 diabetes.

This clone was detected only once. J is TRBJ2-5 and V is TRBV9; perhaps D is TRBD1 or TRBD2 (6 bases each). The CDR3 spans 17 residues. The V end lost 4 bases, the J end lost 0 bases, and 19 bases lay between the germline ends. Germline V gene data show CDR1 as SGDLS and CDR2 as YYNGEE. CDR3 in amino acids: CASSPGGGQPYQETQYF. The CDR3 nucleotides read TGTGCCAGCAGCCCCGGGGGAGGACAGCCGTACCAAGAGACCCAGTACTTC.

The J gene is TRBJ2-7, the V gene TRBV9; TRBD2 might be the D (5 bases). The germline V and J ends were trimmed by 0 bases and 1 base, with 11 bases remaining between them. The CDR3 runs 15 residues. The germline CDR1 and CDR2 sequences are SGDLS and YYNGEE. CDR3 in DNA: TGTGCCAGCAGCGTAGGGGCAGAGGGTTCCTACGAGCAGTACTTC. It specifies CASSVGAEGSYEQYF.

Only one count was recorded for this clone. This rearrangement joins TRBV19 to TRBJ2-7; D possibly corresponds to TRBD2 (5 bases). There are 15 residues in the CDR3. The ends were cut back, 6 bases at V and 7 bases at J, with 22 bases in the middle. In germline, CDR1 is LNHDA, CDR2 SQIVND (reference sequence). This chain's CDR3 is CASRTPGIGPSEQYF. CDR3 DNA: TGTGCCAGTAGAACACCGGGGATTGGGCCGAGTGAGCAGTACTTC.

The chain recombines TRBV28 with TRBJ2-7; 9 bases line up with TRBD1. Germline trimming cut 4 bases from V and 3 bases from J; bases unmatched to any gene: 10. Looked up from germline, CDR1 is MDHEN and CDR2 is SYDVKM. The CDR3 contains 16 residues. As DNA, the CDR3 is TGTGCCAGCAGTTCCACTGCCGGGACAGGGTTCTACGAGCAGTACTTC. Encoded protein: CASSSTAGTGFYEQYF.

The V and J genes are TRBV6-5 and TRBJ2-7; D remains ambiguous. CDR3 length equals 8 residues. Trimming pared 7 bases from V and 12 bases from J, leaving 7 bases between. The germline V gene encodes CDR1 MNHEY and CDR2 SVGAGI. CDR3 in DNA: TGTGCCAGCATTTGTCTGTACTTC. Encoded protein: CASICLYF.

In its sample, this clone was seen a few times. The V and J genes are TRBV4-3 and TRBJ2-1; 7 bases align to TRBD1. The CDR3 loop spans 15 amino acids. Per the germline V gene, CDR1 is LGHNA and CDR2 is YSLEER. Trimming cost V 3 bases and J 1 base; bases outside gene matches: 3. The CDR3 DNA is TGCGCCAGCAGCCACCGGGACAGTTCCTACAATGAGCAGTTCTTC. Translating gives CASSHRDSSYNEQFF.

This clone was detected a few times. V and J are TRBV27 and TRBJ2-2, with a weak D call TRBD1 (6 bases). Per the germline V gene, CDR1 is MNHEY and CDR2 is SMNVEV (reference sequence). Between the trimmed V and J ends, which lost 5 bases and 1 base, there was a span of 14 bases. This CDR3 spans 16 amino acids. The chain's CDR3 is CASSDRQVWNTGELFF. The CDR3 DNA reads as TGTGCCAGCAGTGACCGACAGGTCTGGAACACCGGGGAGCTGTTTTTT.

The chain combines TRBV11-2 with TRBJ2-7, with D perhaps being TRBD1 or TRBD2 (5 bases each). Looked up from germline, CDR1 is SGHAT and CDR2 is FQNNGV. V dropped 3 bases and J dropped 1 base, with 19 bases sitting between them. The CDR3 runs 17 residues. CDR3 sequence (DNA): TGTGCCAGCAGCTTGGACCCGGGACGTGGGCCTTCCTACGAGCAGTACTTC. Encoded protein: CASSLDPGRGPSYEQYF.

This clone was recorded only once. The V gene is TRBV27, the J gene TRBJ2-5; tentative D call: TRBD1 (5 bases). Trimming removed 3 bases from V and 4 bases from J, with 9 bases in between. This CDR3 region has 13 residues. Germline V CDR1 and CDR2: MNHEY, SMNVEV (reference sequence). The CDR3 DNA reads TGTGCCAGCAGTTTCTTAAGGGGAGAGACCCAGTACTTC. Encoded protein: CASSFLRGETQYF.

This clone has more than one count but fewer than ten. DNA of the CDR3: TGTGCCAGCAGCTTCGGATGGACCTACGAGCAGTACTTC. Protein sequence: CASSFGWTYEQYF. J is TRBJ2-7 and V is TRBV7-2; no definite D call. The germline V gene has CDR1 SGHTA and CDR2 FQGNSA. V lost 3 bases, J lost 2 bases, and 8 bases lay in between. This CDR3 is built from 13 residues. Full variable domain (rest looked up from reference TRBV7-2 and TRBJ2-7): GAGVSQSPSNKVTEKGKDVELRCDPISGHTALYWYRQSLGQGLEFLIYFQGNSAPDKSGLPSDRFSAERTGGSVSTLTIQRTQQEDSAVYLCASSFGWTYEQYFGPGTRLTVT.

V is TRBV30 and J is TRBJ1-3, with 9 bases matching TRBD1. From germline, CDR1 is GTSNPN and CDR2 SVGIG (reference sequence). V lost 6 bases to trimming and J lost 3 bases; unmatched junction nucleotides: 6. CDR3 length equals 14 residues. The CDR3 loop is CACPRQGVGNTIYF. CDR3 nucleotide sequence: TGTGCCTGTCCAAGACAGGGGGTTGGAAACACCATATATTTT. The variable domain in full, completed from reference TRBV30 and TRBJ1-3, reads SQTIHQWPATLVQPVGSPLSLECTVEGTSNPNLYWYRQAAGRGLQLLFYSVGIGQISSEVPQNLSASRPQDRQFILSSKKLLLSDSGFYLCACPRQGVGNTIYFGEGSWLTVV.

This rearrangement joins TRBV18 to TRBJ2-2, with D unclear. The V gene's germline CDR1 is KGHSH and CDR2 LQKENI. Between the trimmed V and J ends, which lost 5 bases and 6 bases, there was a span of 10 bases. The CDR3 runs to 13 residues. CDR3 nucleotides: TGTGCCAGCTCAGGGTCAGAGGCCGGGGAGCTGTTTTTT. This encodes CASSGSEAGELFF.

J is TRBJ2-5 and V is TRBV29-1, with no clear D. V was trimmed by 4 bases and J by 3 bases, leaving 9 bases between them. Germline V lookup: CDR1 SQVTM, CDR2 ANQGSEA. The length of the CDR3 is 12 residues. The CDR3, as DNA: TGCAGCGTTGGGGGTGCGAAAGAGACCCAGTACTTC. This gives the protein CSVGGAKETQYF.

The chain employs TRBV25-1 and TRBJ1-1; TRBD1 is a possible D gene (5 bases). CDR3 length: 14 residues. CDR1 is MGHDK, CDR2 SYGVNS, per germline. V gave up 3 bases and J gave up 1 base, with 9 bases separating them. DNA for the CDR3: TGTGCCAGCAGTGACCAGGGAGGGAACACTGAAGCTTTCTTT. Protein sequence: CASSDQGGNTEAFF.

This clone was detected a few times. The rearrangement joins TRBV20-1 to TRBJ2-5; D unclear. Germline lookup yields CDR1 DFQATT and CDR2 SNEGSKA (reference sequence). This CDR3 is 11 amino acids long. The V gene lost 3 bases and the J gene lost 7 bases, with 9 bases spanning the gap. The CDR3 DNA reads TGCAGTGCTAGCGCAGAAGGGACCCAGTACTTC. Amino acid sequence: CSASAEGTQYF.

CDR3 region: CSVSPGYEQYF. Written as DNA, the CDR3 is TGCAGCGTTAGCCCAGGCTACGAGCAGTACTTC. The gene calls are TRBV29-1 and TRBJ2-7; D not certain. Per germline, CDR1 SQVTM and CDR2 ANQGSEA. The CDR3 is 11 residues long. Between the trimmed V and J ends, which lost 5 bases and 3 bases, there was a span of 8 bases.

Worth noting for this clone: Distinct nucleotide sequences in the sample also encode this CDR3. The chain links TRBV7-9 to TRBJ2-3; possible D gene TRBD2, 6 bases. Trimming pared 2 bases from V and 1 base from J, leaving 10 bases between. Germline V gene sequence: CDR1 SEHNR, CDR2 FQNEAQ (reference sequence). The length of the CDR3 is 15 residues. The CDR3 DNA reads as TGTGCCAGCAGCTTAAGTCGCGGGGGCACAGATACGCAGTATTTT. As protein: CASSLSRGGTDTQYF.

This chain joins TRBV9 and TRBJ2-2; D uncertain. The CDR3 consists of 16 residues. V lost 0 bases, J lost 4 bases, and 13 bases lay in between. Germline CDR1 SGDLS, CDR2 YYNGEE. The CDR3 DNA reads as TGTGCCAGCAGCGTAGGTAATGGTATTAGCACCGGGGAGCTGTTTTTT. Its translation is CASSVGNGISTGELFF.

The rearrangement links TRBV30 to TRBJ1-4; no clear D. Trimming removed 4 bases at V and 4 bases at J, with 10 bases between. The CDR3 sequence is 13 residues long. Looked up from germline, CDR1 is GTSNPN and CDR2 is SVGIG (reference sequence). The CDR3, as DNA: TGTGCCTGGACATACAGCTTTAATGAAAAACTGTTTTTT. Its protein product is CAWTYSFNEKLFF.

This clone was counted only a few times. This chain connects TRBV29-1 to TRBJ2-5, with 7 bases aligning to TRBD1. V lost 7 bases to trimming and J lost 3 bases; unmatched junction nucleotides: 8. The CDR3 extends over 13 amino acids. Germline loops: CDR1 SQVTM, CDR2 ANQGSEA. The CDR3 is CSAAGTEKETQYF. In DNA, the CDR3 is TGCAGCGCTGCCGGGACAGAAAAAGAGACCCAGTACTTC.

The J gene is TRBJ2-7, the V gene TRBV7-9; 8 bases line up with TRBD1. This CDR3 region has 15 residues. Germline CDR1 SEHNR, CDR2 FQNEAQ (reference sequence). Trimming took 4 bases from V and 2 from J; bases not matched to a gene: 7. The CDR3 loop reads CASSSRQGRPYEQYF. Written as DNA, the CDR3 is TGTGCCAGCAGCTCGCGACAGGGGCGACCCTACGAGCAGTACTTC.